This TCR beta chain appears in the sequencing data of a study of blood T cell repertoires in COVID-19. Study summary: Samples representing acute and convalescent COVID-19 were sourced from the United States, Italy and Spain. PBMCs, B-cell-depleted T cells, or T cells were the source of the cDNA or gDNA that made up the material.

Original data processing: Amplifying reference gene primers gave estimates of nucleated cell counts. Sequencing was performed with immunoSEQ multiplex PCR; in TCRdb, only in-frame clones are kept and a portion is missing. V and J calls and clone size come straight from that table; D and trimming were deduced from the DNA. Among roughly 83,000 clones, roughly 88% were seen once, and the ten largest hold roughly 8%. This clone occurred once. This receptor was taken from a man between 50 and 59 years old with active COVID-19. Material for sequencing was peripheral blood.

CDR3: CASSTSAEETQYF. In nucleotides, the CDR3 is TGTGCCAGCAGCACTAGCGCCGAAGAGACCCAGTACTTC. The chain recombines TRBV12-3 or TRBV12-4 with TRBJ2-5, with TRBD2 matching 7 bases. After removal of 6 bases from V and 3 bases from J, the junction contained 4 bases not matched to a gene. The CDR3 covers 13 residues.